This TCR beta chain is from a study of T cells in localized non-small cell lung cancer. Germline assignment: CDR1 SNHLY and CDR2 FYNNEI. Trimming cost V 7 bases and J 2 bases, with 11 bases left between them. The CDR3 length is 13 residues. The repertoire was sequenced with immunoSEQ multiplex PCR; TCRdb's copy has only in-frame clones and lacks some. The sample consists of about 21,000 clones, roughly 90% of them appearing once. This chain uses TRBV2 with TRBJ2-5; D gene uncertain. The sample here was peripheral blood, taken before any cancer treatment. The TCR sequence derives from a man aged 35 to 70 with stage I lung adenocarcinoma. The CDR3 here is CASINRYQETQYF. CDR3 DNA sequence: TGTGCCAGCATAAACAGATATCAAGAGACCCAGTACTTC.